Sequencing of this T cell receptor (beta chain) was carried out in a study of tumor and adjacent non-tumor tissue in lung cancer. The template was RNA from unsorted bulk tissue. This non-tumor lung sample came from over 3 cm beyond the tumor edge. In regard to this clonotype: At one of its ends the junction is not consistent with the germline gene, which may arise from a read error.

A modified ARM-PCR protocol with three rounds of nested PCR amplified TCRbeta. Using its own MiXCR run on the multiplex PCR reads, TCRdb lists one record per CDR3 protein. The repertoire holds around 75,000 distinct CDR3 sequences, with around 65% as singletons. The length of the CDR3 is 15 residues. Germline CDR1 SGHAT, CDR2 FQNNGV. Sequencing was carried out using distant non-tumor lung tissue. The chain combines TRBV11-2 with TRBJ2-7; a possible D gene is TRBD2 (6 bases). This receptor was identified in a woman between 45 and 65 years old with non-small cell lung cancer. This CDR3 reads CANSSGTGQTYEQYF. The CDR3 DNA is TGTGCCAACAGCTCGGGGACTGGCCAGACCTACGAGCAGTACTTC.